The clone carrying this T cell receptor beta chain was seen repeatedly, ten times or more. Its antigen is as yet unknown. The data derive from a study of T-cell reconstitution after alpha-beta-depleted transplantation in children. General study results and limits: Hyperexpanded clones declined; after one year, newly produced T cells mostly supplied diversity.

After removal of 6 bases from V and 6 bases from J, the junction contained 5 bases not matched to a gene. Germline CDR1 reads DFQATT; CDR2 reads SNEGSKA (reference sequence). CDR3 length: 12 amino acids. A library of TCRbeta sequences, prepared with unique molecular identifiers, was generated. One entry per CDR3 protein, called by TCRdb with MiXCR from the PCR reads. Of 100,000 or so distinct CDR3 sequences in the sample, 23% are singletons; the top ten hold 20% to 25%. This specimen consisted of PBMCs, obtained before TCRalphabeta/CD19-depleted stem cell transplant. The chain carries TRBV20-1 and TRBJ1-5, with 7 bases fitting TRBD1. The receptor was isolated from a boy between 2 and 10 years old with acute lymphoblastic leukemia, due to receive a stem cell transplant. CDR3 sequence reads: CSADRAGQPQHF. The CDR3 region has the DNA TGCAGTGCCGACAGGGCTGGTCAGCCCCAGCATTTT.